Presented here are 20 T cell receptor beta chains from one specimen sequenced in a study of blood T cell repertoires in COVID-19. Libraries were prepared by immunoSEQ multiplex PCR; TCRdb keeps only in-frame clonotypes and omits some of them. Here the sample spans 250,000 to 300,000 clones, approximately 82% being singletons. Material: peripheral blood. The receptors stem from a woman between 18 and 29 years old with acute or convalescent COVID-19.

This clone was seen more than once but under ten times. The chain has TRBV5-5 and TRBJ1-2; weak D call: TRBD1 (6 bases). The germline gives CDR1 SGHKS, CDR2 YYEKEE (reference sequence). The CDR3 consists of 14 residues. The V end lost 2 bases, the J end lost 7 bases, and 15 bases lay between the germline ends. The CDR3 is CASSFQYREFGYTF. The CDR3, as DNA: TGTGCCAGCAGCTTTCAATACAGGGAATTTGGCTACACCTTC.

The chain is built from TRBV27 and TRBJ2-7, with TRBD2 as a possible D gene (5 bases). Trimming shortened V by 0 bases and J by 2 bases, and 17 bases separated the two germline ends. The CDR3 runs to 17 residues. CDR1 MNHEY and CDR2 SMNVEV come from the germline V gene (reference sequence). The CDR3 bases are TGTGCCAGCAGTTTATCGGGAGTCTTTAACCCACCCTACGAGCAGTACTTC. Protein product: CASSLSGVFNPPYEQYF.

This chain links TRBV11-3 with TRBJ2-2; 9 bases fit TRBD2. This CDR3 has 15 amino acids. The germline V gene encodes CDR1 SGHNT and CDR2 YENEEA. J was trimmed by 5 bases and V by 1 base; bases with no gene match: 2. The CDR3 region has the DNA TGTGCCAGCAGCTTAGGACTAGCGGAAACCGGGGAGCTGTTTTTT. Amino acids: CASSLGLAETGELFF.

The V gene is TRBV7-2, the J gene TRBJ2-3, with no clear D. The CDR3 covers 12 residues. Trimming cost V 3 bases and J 4 bases, with 5 bases left between them. Germline V gene sequence: CDR1 SGHTA, CDR2 FQGNSA. The CDR3 loop is CASSFRSDTQYF. The CDR3 DNA reads TGTGCCAGCAGCTTCCGGTCAGATACGCAGTATTTT.

With respect to this clone: The identical CDR3 is also encoded by other nucleotide sequences in the sample. The V gene is TRBV15, the J gene TRBJ2-5; 7 bases are shared with TRBD2. CDR3 length: 15 amino acids. CDR1 LNHNV and CDR2 YYDKDF come from the germline V gene (reference sequence). The ends lost 0 bases at V and 5 bases at J; junction bases unmatched: 6. DNA for the CDR3: TGTGCCACCAGCAGAGATCTGGGGGGGGAGGAGACCCAGTACTTC. It translates to CATSRDLGGEETQYF.

The gene calls are TRBV19 and TRBJ1-5; no firm D call. Germline assignment: CDR1 LNHDA and CDR2 SQIVND (reference sequence). This CDR3 region has 15 residues. Deletions cut 5 bases from V and 0 bases from J, with 11 bases between. The CDR3 nucleotides read TGTGCCAGTAGTTTGGGCTACTTTAGCAATCAGCCCCAGCATTTT. Translated: CASSLGYFSNQPQHF.

V and J are TRBV28 and TRBJ1-2; 11 bases are a match to TRBD1. The germline gives CDR1 MDHEN, CDR2 SYDVKM. Trimming took 4 bases from V and 4 from J; bases not matched to a gene: 5. CDR3 length: 15 residues. The CDR3 DNA reads TGTGCCAGCAGTTGGGGGACAGGGGGATTCTATGGCTACACCTTC. This translates into CASSWGTGGFYGYTF.

This clone is a singleton in its sample. The rearrangement joins TRBV6-2 or TRBV6-3 to TRBJ2-1; 10 bases line up with TRBD2. This CDR3 has 16 residues. The J segment lost 6 bases and the V segment lost 0 bases, leaving 5 bases of the junction unmatched. The germline V gene has CDR1 MNHEY and CDR2 SVGEGT. The CDR3 sequence: CASSYSKREGGNEQFF. Here the CDR3 DNA reads TGTGCCAGCAGTTACTCTAAGCGGGAGGGTGGCAATGAGCAGTTCTTC.

The CDR3 bases are TGTGCCAGCAGTTACCTGGCGGGAGGGGCCTACGAGCAGTACTTC. Amino acid sequence: CASSYLAGGAYEQYF. The chain recombines TRBV28 with TRBJ2-7; 9 nucleotides align to TRBD2. The CDR3 sequence is 15 residues long. Germline loops: CDR1 MDHEN, CDR2 SYDVKM. Trimming removed 4 bases from V and 2 bases from J; junction bases left unmatched: 6. Together with reference TRBV28 and TRBJ2-7, the CDR3 gives the full variable domain: DVKVTQSSRYLVKRTGEKVFLECVQDMDHENMFWYRQDPGLGLRLIYFSYDVKMKEKGDIPEGYSVSREKKERFSLILESASTNQTSMYLCASSYLAGGAYEQYFGPGTRLTVT.

This chain connects TRBV24-1 to TRBJ2-5; TRBD1 aligns across 11 bases. Trimming cost V 3 bases and J 4 bases; bases outside gene matches: 3. Germline V gene sequence: CDR1 KGHDR, CDR2 SFDVKD. The CDR3 spans 15 residues. In DNA, the CDR3 is TGTGCCACCAGTGATCCGGGGACAGGGGGAGAGACCCAGTACTTC. This sequence encodes CATSDPGTGGETQYF.

The chain has TRBV7-2 and TRBJ1-3, with 7 bases identical to TRBD1. The CDR3 extends over 15 amino acids. The V segment lost 2 bases and the J segment 0 bases; nucleotides outside the gene matches: 1. Germline V gene sequence: CDR1 SGHTA, CDR2 FQGNSA. CDR3 protein: CASSLTGDSGNTIYF. CDR3 DNA sequence: TGTGCCAGCAGCTTAACAGGGGACTCTGGAAACACCATATATTTT.

The chain combines TRBV27 with TRBJ2-7; TRBD2 matches at 8 bases. J gave up 2 bases and V 2 bases, and 5 bases lay outside the gene matches. Germline values: CDR1 MNHEY, CDR2 SMNVEV (reference sequence). This CDR3 comprises 15 residues. CDR3: CASSLISGTTYEQYF. The CDR3 DNA sequence: TGTGCCAGCAGTTTAATTAGCGGGACCACCTACGAGCAGTACTTC.

The rearrangement links TRBV27 to TRBJ2-6; 7 nucleotides match TRBD1. The J segment lost 4 bases and the V segment lost 6 bases, leaving 9 bases of the junction unmatched. The CDR3 has 16 residues. The germline gives CDR1 MNHEY, CDR2 SMNVEV (reference sequence). DNA of the CDR3: TGTGCCAGCAGGCCACACAGGGGTCCCGGGGCCAACGTCCTGACTTTC. Its translation: CASRPHRGPGANVLTF.

The chain uses TRBV6-5 and TRBJ1-5, with TRBD1 matching 7 bases. V shed 0 bases, J shed 2 bases, and the junction held 1 base outside the gene matches. Germline V gene lookup returns CDR1 MNHEY and CDR2 SVGAGI. The CDR3 length is 15 residues. The CDR3 loop reads CASSYSGQGNQPQHF. The CDR3 nucleotides read TGTGCCAGCAGTTACTCAGGACAGGGCAATCAGCCCCAGCATTTT.

The chain employs TRBV12-5 and TRBJ2-4; TRBD2 is a possible D gene (7 bases). The V gene's germline CDR1 is LGHNT and CDR2 FRNRAP. The CDR3 has 15 amino acids. Trimming pared 7 bases from V and 8 bases from J, leaving 21 bases between. CDR3 coding DNA: TGTGCTAGTGCCCCTCCCGCGGGGGCCTGGGACATTCAGTACTTC. Encoded protein: CASAPPAGAWDIQYF.

The rearrangement links TRBV28 to TRBJ1-3; D unresolved. The CDR3 runs 15 residues. Trimming removed 4 bases at V and 2 bases at J, with 12 bases between. Germline V CDR1 and CDR2: MDHEN, SYDVKM. The CDR3 nucleotides read TGTGCCAGCAGTTCTAGGAGGGCAGCTGGAAACACCATATATTTT. Its translation: CASSSRRAAGNTIYF.

The chain recombines TRBV6-5 with TRBJ1-6; no clear D. Germline assignment: CDR1 MNHEY and CDR2 SVGAGI. The CDR3 sequence is 15 residues long. V lost 6 bases, J lost 2 bases, and 11 bases lay in between. The CDR3 loop is CASSPPGAYNSPLHF. The CDR3, as DNA: TGTGCCAGCAGCCCGCCCGGGGCCTATAATTCACCCCTCCACTTT.

CDR3 region: CASSIDGGTAMNTEAFF. CDR3 in DNA: TGTGCCAGTAGTATAGACGGTGGGACAGCGATGAACACTGAAGCTTTCTTT. J is TRBJ1-1 and V is TRBV19, with 7 bases identical to TRBD1. With 0 bases clipped from V and 0 bases from J, the junction kept 7 bases outside the gene matches. The germline V gene has CDR1 LNHDA and CDR2 SQIVND (reference sequence). This CDR3 comprises 17 residues.

The chain uses TRBV6-5 and TRBJ1-1; possibly TRBD1 for D (6 bases). The CDR3 has 14 amino acids. CDR1 and CDR2 from the germline V gene are MNHEY and SVGAGI. V gave up 2 bases and J gave up 7 bases, with 14 bases separating them. Written as DNA, the CDR3 is TGTGCCAGCAGTTACGGGACAAAATTTGGTGAAGCTTTCTTT. It encodes CASSYGTKFGEAFF.

J is TRBJ1-2 and V is TRBV7-2, with D unclear. Trimming shortened V by 2 bases and J by 2 bases, and 12 bases separated the two germline ends. CDR1 is SGHTA and CDR2 is FQGNSA in the germline V gene. The CDR3 length is 15 residues. CDR3 in amino acids: CASSLLEGANYGYTF. Here the CDR3 DNA reads TGTGCCAGCAGCTTATTGGAGGGCGCAAACTATGGCTACACCTTC. The variable domain in full, completed from reference TRBV7-2 and TRBJ1-2, reads GAGVSQSPSNKVTEKGKDVELRCDPISGHTALYWYRQSLGQGLEFLIYFQGNSAPDKSGLPSDRFSAERTGGSVSTLTIQRTQQEDSAVYLCASSLLEGANYGYTFGSGTRLTVV.